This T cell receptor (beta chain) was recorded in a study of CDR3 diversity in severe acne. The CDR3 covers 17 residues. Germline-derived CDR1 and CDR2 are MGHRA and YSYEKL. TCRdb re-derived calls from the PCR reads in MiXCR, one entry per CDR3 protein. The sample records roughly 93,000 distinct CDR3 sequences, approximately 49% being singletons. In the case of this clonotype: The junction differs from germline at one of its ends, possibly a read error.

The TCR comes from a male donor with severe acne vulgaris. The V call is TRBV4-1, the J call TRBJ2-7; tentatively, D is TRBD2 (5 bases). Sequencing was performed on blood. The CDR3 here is CASSQEVRLASPYERYF. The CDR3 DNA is TGCGCCAGCAGCCAGGAAGTTCGGCTAGCCAGCCCCTACGAGCGGTACTTC.